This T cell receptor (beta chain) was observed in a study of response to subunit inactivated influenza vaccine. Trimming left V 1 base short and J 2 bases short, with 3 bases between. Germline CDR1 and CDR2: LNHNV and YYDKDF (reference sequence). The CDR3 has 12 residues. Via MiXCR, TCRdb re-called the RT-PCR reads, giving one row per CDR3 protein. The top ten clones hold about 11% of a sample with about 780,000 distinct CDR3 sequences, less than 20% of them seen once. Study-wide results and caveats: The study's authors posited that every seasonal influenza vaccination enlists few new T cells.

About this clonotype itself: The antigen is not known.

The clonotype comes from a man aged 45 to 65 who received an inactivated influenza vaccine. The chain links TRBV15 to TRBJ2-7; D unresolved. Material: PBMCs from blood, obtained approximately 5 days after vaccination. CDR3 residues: CATSRGTYEQYF. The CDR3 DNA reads TGTGCCACCAGCAGAGGTACCTACGAGCAGTACTTC.